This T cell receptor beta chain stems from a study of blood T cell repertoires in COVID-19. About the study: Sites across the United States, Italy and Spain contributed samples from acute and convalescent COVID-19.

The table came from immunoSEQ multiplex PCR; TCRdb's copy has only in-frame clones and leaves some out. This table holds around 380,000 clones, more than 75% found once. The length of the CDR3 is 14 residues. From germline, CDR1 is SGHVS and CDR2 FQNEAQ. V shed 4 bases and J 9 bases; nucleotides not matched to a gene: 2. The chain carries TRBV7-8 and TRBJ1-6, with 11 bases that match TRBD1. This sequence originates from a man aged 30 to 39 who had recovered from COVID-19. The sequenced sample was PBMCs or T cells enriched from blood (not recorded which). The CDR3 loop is CASSSGQGASPLHF. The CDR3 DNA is TGTGCCAGCAGCTCCGGACAGGGGGCTTCACCCCTCCACTTT.